The 20 T cell receptor beta chains listed next were all sequenced from one sample in a study of blood T cells in healthy people across ages. Primed by a sample-barcoded 5' primer and a J-beta primer mix, a second PCR proceeded for about 7 to 11 cycles. TCRdb passed the 5' RACE reads through MiXCR, listing each CDR3 protein once. Of roughly 1.6 million distinct CDR3 sequences in the sample, about 32% were seen once. Sequencing was performed on blood. The receptors shown here come from a woman under 40 in good health.

CDR3 in DNA: TGTGCCAGCAGTCCGGAGGGGGTAGTGGGCTACACCTTC. Its translation: CASSPEGVVGYTF. The genes are TRBV27 and TRBJ1-2; perhaps TRBD1 as D (6 bases). V lost 5 bases and J 8 bases, leaving 15 bases between the germline ends. The CDR3 covers 13 residues. Germline CDR1 is MNHEY and CDR2 is SMNVEV (reference sequence).

The chain joins TRBV6-2 or TRBV6-3 to TRBJ1-1; D is uncertain. Germline lookup yields CDR1 MNHEY and CDR2 SVGEGT. The CDR3 sequence is 12 residues long. V lost 6 bases and J lost 4, with 9 bases in between. CDR3 amino acids: CASRRVTTEAFF. DNA of the CDR3: TGTGCCAGCAGGCGAGTTACCACTGAAGCTTTCTTT.

This clonotype was counted only a few times. This chain links TRBV28 with TRBJ1-6, with D hard to call. The CDR3 contains 15 residues. Germline loops: CDR1 MDHEN, CDR2 SYDVKM. Deletions cut 3 bases from V and 7 bases from J, with 13 bases between. The CDR3: CASSFGSGENSPLHF. The DNA of the CDR3 is TGTGCCAGCAGTTTCGGATCAGGCGAGAATTCACCCCTCCACTTT.

The sample holds a few counts of this clonotype. This chain joins TRBV18 and TRBJ2-3; D gene uncertain. The germline CDR1 and CDR2 sequences are KGHSH and LQKENI. CDR3 length equals 15 residues. Trimming removed 3 bases at V and 0 bases at J, with 10 bases between. CDR3 residues: CASSPSTLSTDTQYF. For the CDR3, the DNA is TGTGCCAGCTCACCGAGCACACTTAGCACAGATACGCAGTATTTT.

The chain employs TRBV5-1 and TRBJ2-7; a possible D gene is TRBD2 (6 bases). V lost 6 bases to trimming and J lost 0 bases, with 16 bases between them. This CDR3 is 15 amino acids long. Germline V gives CDR1 SGHRS, CDR2 YFSETQ. CDR3 amino acids: CASTIGTPSSYEQYF. The CDR3 DNA sequence: TGCGCCAGCACCATTGGGACTCCGAGCTCCTACGAGCAGTACTTC.

This clonotype occurred a few times. The V gene is TRBV7-9, the J gene TRBJ2-7; tentative D call: TRBD2 (6 bases). V lost 5 bases and J 0 bases, leaving 20 bases between the germline ends. The CDR3 spans 17 residues. CDR1 and CDR2 (germline): SEHNR, FQNEAQ (reference sequence). The CDR3 reads CASSAGYGGDASYEQYF. The CDR3 nucleotides are TGTGCCAGCAGCGCAGGGTATGGAGGGGACGCCTCCTACGAGCAGTACTTC.

The chain is built from TRBV9 and TRBJ1-2; D not certain. The CDR3 has 18 residues. V was shortened by 0 bases and J by 0 bases, with 18 bases between the two germline ends. Looked up from germline, CDR1 is SGDLS and CDR2 is YYNGEE. In DNA, the CDR3 is TGTGCCAGCAGCGTAGAAGGGCACAGCGGCCCCTCTAACTATGGCTACACCTTC. Its protein product is CASSVEGHSGPSNYGYTF. The full variable domain, in which reference TRBV9 and TRBJ1-2 provide the parts outside the CDR3, is DSGVTQTPKHLITATGQRVTLRCSPRSGDLSVYWYQQSLDQGLQFLIQYYNGEERAKGNILERFSAQQFPDLHSELNLSSLELGDSALYFCASSVEGHSGPSNYGYTFGSGTRLTVV.

There are a few counts of this clonotype. The gene calls are TRBV4-2 and TRBJ2-7; TRBD1 aligns across 10 bases. Looked up from germline, CDR1 is LGHNA and CDR2 is YNFKEQ. The CDR3 is made up of 17 amino acids. V lost 4 bases to trimming and J lost 1 base; unmatched junction nucleotides: 10. The CDR3 DNA reads TGTGCCAGCAGCCGGACAGCGGGGACAGGGGAATCCTACGAGCAGTACTTC. Its protein is CASSRTAGTGESYEQYF.

The rearrangement joins TRBV5-1 to TRBJ2-5; a weak D match, TRBD2 (6 bases). The CDR3 extends over 14 amino acids. The V gene lost 4 bases and the J gene lost 2 bases, with 12 bases spanning the gap. CDR1 and CDR2 (germline): SGHRS, YFSETQ. The CDR3 protein is CASSPRTIQETQYF. In DNA form, the CDR3 reads TGCGCCAGCAGCCCACGGACTATTCAAGAGACCCAGTACTTC.

In its sample, this clonotype was seen a few times. V usage is TRBV3-1 and J usage is TRBJ2-5, with D perhaps TRBD1 or TRBD2 (5 bases each). Germline-derived CDR1 and CDR2 are LGHDT and YNNKEL (reference sequence). V lost 5 bases, J lost 5 bases, and 18 bases lay in between. The CDR3 extends over 15 amino acids. The CDR3 reads CASSYFHGAGETQYF. CDR3 DNA: TGTGCCAGCAGCTATTTTCACGGGGCCGGGGAGACCCAGTACTTC.

This clonotype was found once. The chain couples TRBV6-4 to TRBJ2-1, with a tentative D call TRBD1 (5 bases). Germline assignment: CDR1 MRHNA and CDR2 SNTAGT. The CDR3 extends over 16 amino acids. V gave up 0 bases and J gave up 4 bases, with 13 bases separating them. The CDR3 DNA reads as TGTGCCAGCAGTGACTCGAGCAGGGTGTCTTACAATGAGCAGTTCTTC. This sequence encodes CASSDSSRVSYNEQFF.

This clonotype was picked up many times. In nucleotides, the CDR3 is TGCAGCGTTGAAGAAAAAAGGACAGGGGGTCTGAGGAAGCAGTACTTC. Its protein product is CSVEEKRTGGLRKQYF. This rearrangement joins TRBV29-1 to TRBJ2-7; 10 nucleotides agree with TRBD1. CDR1 and CDR2 from the germline V gene are SQVTM and ANQGSEA. Trimming at V came to 0 bases and at J to 8 bases, leaving 13 bases not matched to a gene. This CDR3 region has 16 residues.

Points on this clonotype: A read error may explain this, as a much larger clone is one base away. The chain recombines TRBV10-3 with TRBJ2-5, with a possible D match to TRBD1 (6 bases). CDR3 size: 14 residues. CDR1 and CDR2 (germline): ENHRY, SYGVKD. Deletions cut 6 bases from V and 5 bases from J, with 16 bases between. The DNA for the CDR3 is TGTGCCATCAGCCGGGACATACAAGGGGAGACCCAGTACTTC. Translated, it gives CAISRDIQGETQYF.

The chain has TRBV30 and TRBJ2-5; 7 bases are shared with TRBD1. V shed 0 bases and J 1 base; nucleotides not matched to a gene: 5. The CDR3 has 15 amino acids. CDR1 is GTSNPN and CDR2 is SVGIG in the germline V gene (reference sequence). This CDR3 reads CAWSVGPGGQETQYF. The CDR3 nucleotides are TGTGCCTGGAGTGTAGGGCCAGGGGGCCAAGAGACCCAGTACTTC.

This clonotype was seen only once. The V and J genes are TRBV10-2 and TRBJ1-2; 7 bases align to TRBD1. The junction had 6 bases not matched to a gene; V was cut back by 3 bases and J by 8 bases. Germline CDR1 reads WSHSY; CDR2 reads SAAADI. The CDR3 is 13 residues long. CDR3 DNA: TGCGCCAGCAGTGACCAGGGGGGGAGAGGCTACACCTTC. This codes for CASSDQGGRGYTF.

This clonotype was picked up a small number of times. The rearrangement links TRBV9 to TRBJ2-3, with 10 nucleotides matching TRBD2. Germline values: CDR1 SGDLS, CDR2 YYNGEE. This CDR3 contains 17 residues. The J segment lost 6 bases and the V segment lost 3 bases, leaving 13 bases of the junction unmatched. The CDR3 DNA reads as TGTGCCAGCAGCGCCCCAGCTAGCGGGGGCGTATGGGATACGCAGTATTTT. It translates to CASSAPASGGVWDTQYF.

The V and J genes are TRBV5-6 and TRBJ2-1; TRBD1 matches 9 bases. The V segment lost 4 bases and the J segment 7 bases; nucleotides outside the gene matches: 6. The CDR3 spans 14 residues. Germline V lookup: CDR1 SGHDT, CDR2 YYEEEE. The CDR3 spells CASSRGTGRNEQFF. DNA of the CDR3: TGTGCCAGCAGCCGGGGGACAGGGAGGAATGAGCAGTTCTTC. The full variable domain, completed using reference TRBV5-6 and TRBJ2-1, is DAGVTQSPTHLIKTRGQQVTLRCSPKSGHDTVSWYQQALGQGPQFIFQYYEEEERQRGNFPDRFSGHQFPNYSSELNVNALLLGDSALYLCASSRGTGRNEQFFGPGTRLTVL.

The gene calls are TRBV9 and TRBJ2-2, with D perhaps being TRBD1 or TRBD2 (6 bases each). The germline V and J ends were trimmed by 1 base and 5 bases, with 21 bases remaining between them. CDR1 and CDR2 (germline): SGDLS, YYNGEE. The CDR3 sequence is 18 residues long. CDR3 coding DNA: TGTGCCAGCAGCGTAAAGGCTTCCGGGGGCGGTAAGACCGGGGAGCTGTTTTTT. This codes for CASSVKASGGGKTGELFF. The entire variable domain, with the rest obtained from reference TRBV9 and TRBJ2-2, is as follows: DSGVTQTPKHLITATGQRVTLRCSPRSGDLSVYWYQQSLDQGLQFLIQYYNGEERAKGNILERFSAQQFPDLHSELNLSSLELGDSALYFCASSVKASGGGKTGELFFGEGSRLTVL.

The chain carries TRBV15 and TRBJ2-5; D remains ambiguous. Trimming took off 3 bases at V and 1 base at J, with 9 bases between the two ends. CDR3 length: 14 amino acids. CDR1 LNHNV and CDR2 YYDKDF come from the germline V gene (reference sequence). CDR3 protein: CATSRPDGQETQYF. The CDR3 DNA reads as TGTGCCACCAGCAGGCCGGACGGCCAAGAGACCCAGTACTTC.

The V call is TRBV20-1, the J call TRBJ2-3; 9 bases fit TRBD2. The junction had 8 bases not matched to a gene; V was cut back by 5 bases and J by 2 bases. Germline-derived CDR1 and CDR2 are DFQATT and SNEGSKA (reference sequence). This CDR3 region has 15 residues. The CDR3 loop reads CSAPPRGGNTDTQYF. The CDR3 nucleotides read TGCAGTGCTCCTCCGCGGGGGGGAAACACAGATACGCAGTATTTT.